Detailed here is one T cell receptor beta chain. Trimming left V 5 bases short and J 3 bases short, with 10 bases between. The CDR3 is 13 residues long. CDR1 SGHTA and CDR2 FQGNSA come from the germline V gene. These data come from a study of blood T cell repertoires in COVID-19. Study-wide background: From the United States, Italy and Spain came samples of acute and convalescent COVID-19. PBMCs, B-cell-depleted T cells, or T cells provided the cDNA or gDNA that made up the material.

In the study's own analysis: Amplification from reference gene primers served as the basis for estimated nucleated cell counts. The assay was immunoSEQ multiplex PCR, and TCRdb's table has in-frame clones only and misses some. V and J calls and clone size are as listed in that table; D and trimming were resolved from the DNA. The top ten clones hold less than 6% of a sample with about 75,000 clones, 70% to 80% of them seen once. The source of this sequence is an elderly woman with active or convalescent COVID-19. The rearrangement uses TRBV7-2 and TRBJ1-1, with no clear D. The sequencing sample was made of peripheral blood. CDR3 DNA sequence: TGTGCCAGCAGCAGGAGAGCAGACACTGAAGCTTTCTTT. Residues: CASSRRADTEAFF.